This T cell receptor beta chain came from a study of early T cells in non-severe SARS-CoV-2 infection. Overall study results and limits: Anti-spike CD8 responses were favored by VDJdb matching, which missed private and CD4 specificities.

The V gene's germline CDR1 is DFQATT and CDR2 SNEGSKA (reference sequence). CDR3 length: 15 amino acids. After removal of 6 bases from V and 4 bases from J, the junction contained 9 bases not matched to a gene. Individual cDNA molecules were tagged with unique molecular identifiers. TCRdb used MiXCR to reprocess the 5' RACE reads, holding one entry per CDR3 protein. The sample gives about 25,000 distinct CDR3 sequences, 3.5% to 5.5% of which show up once; 15% to 18% is in the top ten. This clonotype has ten or more counts. Antigen unknown. What was sequenced was whole blood. This TCR derives from an adult who was a healthcare worker with PCR-confirmed SARS-CoV-2 infection or an uninfected control (not recorded which). The V call is TRBV20-1, the J call TRBJ2-5, with TRBD2 matching 12 bases. The CDR3 spells CSASRTSGVVETQYF. The CDR3 DNA is TGCAGTGCCTCGCGGACTAGCGGGGTGGTAGAGACCCAGTACTTC.